The clone carrying this T cell receptor (beta chain) was recorded many times. The junction differs from germline at one of its ends, possibly a read error. Arm-PCR of CDR3 regions and iRepertoire HTBI primers were the basis on which TCR beta libraries were built. One entry per CDR3 protein results from TCRdb running MiXCR on the multiplex PCR reads. The profile covers roughly 610,000 distinct CDR3 sequences, with roughly 15% appearing a single time and about 17% taken by the ten largest. Germline V gene lookup returns CDR1 SSHAT and CDR2 FNYEAQ (reference sequence). The CDR3 runs 15 residues. The sample originates from a study of regulatory T cells in long-lasting Graves disease. Time point specified: newly diagnosed GD, antithyroid drugs for less than 3 months. PBMC RNA served as the TCR library source. The same sample was also used in a study of T cells in Graves' hyperthyroidism and ophthalmopathy.

V usage is TRBV7-7 and J usage is TRBJ2-5; D could derive from TRBD1 or TRBD2 (5 bases each). The specimen was peripheral blood mononuclear cells (PBMCs), collected at new diagnosis, from a patient treated with antithyroid drugs. The receptor comes from a woman in her twenties or thirties with Graves disease. CDR3: CASSLVGGTQETQYF. CDR3 in DNA: TGTGCTAGCAGCTTAGTCGGTGGGACCCAAGAGACCCAGTACTTC. Full variable domain (rest looked up from reference TRBV7-7 and TRBJ2-5): GAGVSQSPRYKVTKRGQDVTLRCDPISSHATLYWYQQALGQGPEFLTYFNYEAQPDKSGLPSDRFSAERPEGSISTLTIQRTEQRDSAMYRCASSLVGGTQETQYFGPGTRLLVL.